This T cell receptor beta chain was recovered during a study of CD4 T cells in relation to SARS-CoV-2 and coronaviruses. Study summary: TCR beta CDR3s were sequenced after 10-day antigen culture of PBMCs.

This clone was seen only once. Its target is not known. Sequencing was performed with immunoSEQ multiplex PCR; in TCRdb, only in-frame clones are kept and a portion is missing. The data show tens of thousands of clones, with around 78% seen just once and approximately 15% held by the top ten. CDR1 and CDR2 (germline): MNHEY, SVGAGI. The V end was cut by 6 bases, the J end by 2 bases, with 17 bases between. The CDR3 extends over 15 amino acids. The unexposed donors gave CD4+ T cells in about 2011-2018, prior to COVID-19. The cells were cultured for 9 to 11 days before CD4+ T cells were isolated. Unexposed-donor CD4+ T cells were probed with SARS-CoV-2 S/N and four cold-coronavirus spikes, cells permitting. Cultures held two million PBMCs per well with about 10 IU/ml IL-2.

The chain is built from TRBV6-5 and TRBJ2-7; TRBD1 is a possible D gene (5 bases). The sequence was obtained from a human donor in good health. The sequencing input was CD4+ T cells from PBMCs, cultured in vitro. Here the CDR3 reads CASSAEDSVTYEQYF. CDR3 DNA: TGTGCCAGCAGCGCAGAAGACAGCGTAACCTACGAGCAGTACTTC.